This passage covers 27 T cell receptor beta chains from one sample sequenced in a study of shared clonotypes between healthy human individuals. Terminally differentiated effector memory CD45RA+ cells were excluded by CCR7 positive selection of CD45RO-negative cells. Sequenced by immunoSEQ multiplex PCR; TCRdb stores in-frame clones only, minus some. The sample has about 1,800,000 clones; less than 95% are singletons. Input material: naive CD8+ T cells sorted from blood. These receptors were taken from a man aged 18 to 29 in good health.

The V and J genes are TRBV10-3 and TRBJ1-2, with 11 bases lining up with TRBD1. The CDR3 contains 17 residues. J was trimmed by 5 bases and V by 7 bases; bases with no gene match: 15. From germline, CDR1 is ENHRY and CDR2 SYGVKD. CDR3 in amino acids: CAITPDRGHSKVYGYTF. CDR3 coding DNA: TGTGCCATCACTCCGGACAGGGGGCATTCTAAAGTTTATGGCTACACCTTC.

The chain uses TRBV6-1 and TRBJ1-2; the match to TRBD1 covers 7 bases. CDR1 is MNHNS and CDR2 is SASEGT in the germline V gene. The V gene end was trimmed by 3 bases and the J gene end by 8 bases; junction bases not matched to a gene: 3. CDR3 length: 12 amino acids. This chain's CDR3 is CASSEGTAGYTF. In DNA, the CDR3 is TGTGCCAGCAGTGAGGGGACAGCGGGCTACACCTTC.

A word on this clone: Other nucleotide sequences from this sample produce the same CDR3. J is TRBJ1-1 and V is TRBV7-9; the D is unclear. The CDR3 spans 13 residues. V shed 1 base and J shed 5 bases, with 8 bases lying between them. Germline lookup yields CDR1 SEHNR and CDR2 FQNEAQ (reference sequence). The CDR3 sequence is CASSLGLGTEAFF. The CDR3, as DNA: TGTGCCAGCAGCTTAGGGTTAGGGACTGAAGCTTTCTTT.

The chain is built from TRBV27 and TRBJ2-2, with D perhaps assigned TRBD1 or TRBD2 (5 bases each). CDR1 MNHEY and CDR2 SMNVEV come from the germline V gene (reference sequence). Trimming took off 3 bases at V and 0 bases at J, with 14 bases between the two ends. The CDR3 totals 17 residues. CDR3 in amino acids: CASSFQGWGTNTGELFF. CDR3 nucleotide sequence: TGTGCCAGCAGTTTTCAGGGTTGGGGGACGAACACCGGGGAGCTGTTTTTT.

This clone was detected only once. The genes are TRBV27 and TRBJ1-3, with 12 bases fitting TRBD1. CDR3 length: 14 residues. Looked up from germline, CDR1 is MNHEY and CDR2 is SMNVEV (reference sequence). The V and J ends lost 8 bases and 3 bases, in that order; junction bases with no gene match: 2. The CDR3 DNA reads TGTGCCAGCGGGACAGGGGGCGTTGGAAACACCATATATTTT. Translating it yields CASGTGGVGNTIYF.

The V gene is TRBV27, the J gene TRBJ2-3; the D gene is possibly TRBD2 (7 bases). Germline V gene data show CDR1 as MNHEY and CDR2 as SMNVEV (reference sequence). Between the trimmed V and J ends, which lost 6 bases and 9 bases, there was a span of 16 bases. The CDR3 spans 13 residues. DNA for the CDR3: TGTGCCAGCAGACCCCGTGGGGGGGCAACGCAGTATTTT. Its translation: CASRPRGGATQYF.

The V gene is TRBV19, the J gene TRBJ1-1; the D is unclear. Germline loops: CDR1 LNHDA, CDR2 SQIVND (reference sequence). CDR3 size: 14 residues. V lost 0 bases, J lost 6 bases, and 11 bases lay in between. Written as DNA, the CDR3 is TGTGCCAGTAGTATAGATCCTATAGGGCCTGAAGCTTTCTTT. Protein: CASSIDPIGPEAFF. Using reference TRBV19 and TRBJ1-1 for the parts outside the CDR3, the full variable domain is DGGITQSPKYLFRKEGQNVTLSCEQNLNHDAMYWYRQDPGQGLRLIYYSQIVNDFQKGDIAEGYSVSREKKESFPLTVTSAQKNPTAFYLCASSIDPIGPEAFFGQGTRLTVV.

This rearrangement joins TRBV9 to TRBJ2-1, with 11 bases that match TRBD2. Trimming at V came to 3 bases and at J to 6 bases, leaving 11 bases not matched to a gene. The CDR3 has 17 amino acids. CDR1 is SGDLS, CDR2 YYNGEE, per germline. The CDR3 here is CASSARTSGLLRNEQFF. CDR3 sequence (DNA): TGTGCCAGCAGCGCCCGGACTAGCGGGTTGTTACGCAATGAGCAGTTCTTC.

The rearrangement joins TRBV4-1 to TRBJ2-7; D may be TRBD1 (6 bases). Trimming shortened V by 1 base and J by 2 bases, and 18 bases separated the two germline ends. The germline V gene has CDR1 MGHRA and CDR2 YSYEKL. The CDR3 length is 17 residues. The CDR3, as DNA: TGCGCCAGCAGCCAAGTCCTTCCCGGGACACCCACCTACGAGCAGTACTTC. Amino acid sequence: CASSQVLPGTPTYEQYF.

The chain combines TRBV19 with TRBJ1-1, with a tentative D call TRBD1 (6 bases). The CDR3 totals 14 residues. V lost 6 bases, J lost 4 bases, and 15 bases lay in between. Germline V gives CDR1 LNHDA, CDR2 SQIVND (reference sequence). For the CDR3, the DNA is TGTGCCAGTAGGACTACAGGGTGGAGCACTGAAGCTTTCTTT. Residues: CASRTTGWSTEAFF.

This rearrangement joins TRBV28 to TRBJ1-6; no reliable D call. The CDR3 extends over 18 amino acids. V was pared by 0 bases and J by 0 bases, with 12 bases between. Germline loops: CDR1 MDHEN, CDR2 SYDVKM. CDR3 sequence reads: CASSLWKLPSSYNSPLHF. The CDR3 nucleotides read TGTGCCAGCAGTTTATGGAAACTTCCGAGCTCCTATAATTCACCCCTCCACTTT.

This chain links TRBV30 with TRBJ2-7; D remains unclear. The CDR3 loop spans 13 amino acids. The V gene's germline CDR1 is GTSNPN and CDR2 SVGIG (reference sequence). V gave up 7 bases and J gave up 1 base, with 14 bases separating them. CDR3 sequence: CASSEGWSYEQYF. The DNA for the CDR3 is TGTGCCTCTTCGGAAGGGTGGTCCTACGAGCAGTACTTC.

This chain links TRBV4-3 with TRBJ1-5; D is unclear. Trimming removed 0 bases from V and 5 bases from J, with 8 bases in between. CDR3 size: 14 residues. Looked up from germline, CDR1 is LGHNA and CDR2 is YSLEER. The CDR3 protein is CASSQDPSDQPQHF. The CDR3 coding sequence is TGCGCCAGCAGCCAAGATCCTTCAGATCAGCCCCAGCATTTT.

As concerns this clone: Within the sample, other DNA sequences also encode this same CDR3. This chain uses TRBV5-6 with TRBJ1-5; D gene ambiguous. V gave up 5 bases and J gave up 0 bases, with 6 bases separating them. This CDR3 comprises 13 residues. Germline CDR1 SGHDT, CDR2 YYEEEE. The CDR3 loop reads CASSSGSNQPQHF. CDR3 bases: TGTGCCAGCAGTTCAGGTAGCAATCAGCCCCAGCATTTT.

The chain combines TRBV6-5 with TRBJ2-5, with D uncertain. Germline values: CDR1 MNHEY, CDR2 SVGAGI. The V and J ends lost 4 bases and 2 bases respectively, with 14 bases between them. This CDR3 has 15 amino acids. CDR3 sequence: CASSSLSTGQETQYF. CDR3 coding DNA: TGTGCCAGCAGTTCCTTATCGACCGGACAAGAGACCCAGTACTTC.

CDR3 DNA: TGTGCCAGCAGTTTCACAGGGGCAGAAGATACGCAGTATTTT. It specifies CASSFTGAEDTQYF. The gene calls are TRBV27 and TRBJ2-3; 7 bases fit TRBD1. Germline CDR1 MNHEY, CDR2 SMNVEV (reference sequence). The CDR3 extends over 14 amino acids. The trim removed 3 bases at V and 5 bases at J, leaving 5 bases unmatched.

The genes are TRBV5-1 and TRBJ2-6, with 9 bases fitting TRBD1. This CDR3 has 17 residues. The junction had 7 bases not matched to a gene; V was cut back by 6 bases and J by 0 bases. CDR1 SGHRS and CDR2 YFSETQ come from the germline V gene. In nucleotides, the CDR3 is TGCGCCAGCACCATGACAGGGGGAAGCTCTGGGGCCAACGTCCTGACTTTC. Encoded protein: CASTMTGGSSGANVLTF.

V is TRBV19 and J is TRBJ1-2; 9 nucleotides agree with TRBD1. The CDR3 spans 15 residues. V shed 1 base and J 5 bases; nucleotides not matched to a gene: 5. Germline lookup yields CDR1 LNHDA and CDR2 SQIVND (reference sequence). The CDR3 DNA reads TGTGCCAGTAGTATAGCTGGGACAGGGCCTTATGGCTACACCTTC. Its protein is CASSIAGTGPYGYTF.

The CDR3 is CASQTMEQGVFEQYF. The CDR3 bases are TGTGCCAGCCAAACAATGGAACAGGGGGTATTCGAGCAGTACTTC. V usage is TRBV6-1 and J usage is TRBJ2-7; 8 bases match TRBD1. Germline V CDR1 and CDR2: MNHNS, SASEGT. The CDR3 loop spans 15 amino acids. Trimming cost V 8 bases and J 6 bases; bases outside gene matches: 15.

This sequence joins TRBV6-5 and TRBJ2-7, with D perhaps matching TRBD1 (6 bases). Germline V gene sequence: CDR1 MNHEY, CDR2 SVGAGI. The CDR3 length is 13 residues. Trimming took off 4 bases at V and 1 base at J, with 8 bases between the two ends. CDR3 amino acids: CASSSDRSYEQYF. The CDR3 nucleotides read TGTGCCAGCAGTTCAGACAGGTCCTACGAGCAGTACTTC.

The sample holds a few counts of this clone. The chain carries TRBV5-4 and TRBJ1-6, with D possibly matching TRBD1 (5 bases). Germline CDR1 and CDR2: SGHNT and YYREEE (reference sequence). V lost 2 bases to trimming and J lost 10 bases, with 13 bases between them. CDR3 length equals 14 residues. This CDR3 is CASSLKGQGSPLHF. The CDR3 DNA reads as TGTGCCAGCAGCTTAAAGGGTCAGGGATCACCCCTCCACTTT.

V and J are TRBV27 and TRBJ2-1; the match to TRBD2 covers 12 bases. With 2 bases clipped from V and 8 bases from J, the junction kept 4 bases outside the gene matches. From germline, CDR1 is MNHEY and CDR2 SMNVEV (reference sequence). The CDR3 has 15 residues. CDR3: CASSLTSGGLDEQFF. CDR3 sequence (DNA): TGTGCCAGCAGTTTAACTAGCGGGGGGCTGGATGAGCAGTTCTTC.

The CDR3 nucleotides read TGTGCCAGCAGTCCAGACGGGGCGGGCGAGCAGTACTTC. Amino acid sequence: CASSPDGAGEQYF. The chain combines TRBV6-5 with TRBJ2-7; D tentatively reads TRBD1 or TRBD2 (5 bases each). V lost 5 bases and J lost 6, with 14 bases in between. This CDR3 has 13 residues. Germline V lookup: CDR1 MNHEY, CDR2 SVGAGI.

About this clone: Germline is not matched at one junction end, which may reflect a read error. The chain is built from TRBV28 and TRBJ2-7; possibly TRBD1 or TRBD2 for D (5 bases each). Germline V gene sequence: CDR1 MDHEN, CDR2 SYDVKM. This CDR3 has 15 amino acids. The CDR3 spells CATNNPGTPLYERYF. CDR3 bases: TGTGCCACTAATAATCCCGGGACGCCTTTATACGAGCGGTACTTC.

A note on this clone: Other DNA variants within this sample encode the same CDR3. The chain couples TRBV2 to TRBJ2-1; D is unclear. V was shortened by 6 bases and J by 4 bases, with 4 bases between the two germline ends. Germline loops: CDR1 SNHLY, CDR2 FYNNEI. This CDR3 region has 11 residues. The chain's CDR3 is CASRTYNEQFF. CDR3 nucleotide sequence: TGTGCCAGCAGAACTTACAATGAGCAGTTCTTC.

The chain links TRBV27 to TRBJ2-5; possible D gene TRBD2, 6 bases. Per germline, CDR1 MNHEY and CDR2 SMNVEV (reference sequence). V was clipped by 6 bases and J by 5 bases, with 16 bases between them. The CDR3 runs to 14 residues. The chain's CDR3 is CASRLVGGLETQYF. In DNA form, the CDR3 reads TGTGCCAGCAGACTGGTAGGAGGGTTGGAGACCCAGTACTTC.

This clone was detected only a few times. Within the sample, other DNA sequences also encode this same CDR3. The chain has TRBV29-1 and TRBJ1-2; D gene uncertain. The CDR3 is 11 amino acids. Germline CDR1 SQVTM, CDR2 ANQGSEA. Trimming stripped 6 bases from V and 2 bases from J, with 7 bases between. The CDR3: CSVMDNYGYTF. CDR3 in DNA: TGCAGCGTCATGGACAACTATGGCTACACCTTC.